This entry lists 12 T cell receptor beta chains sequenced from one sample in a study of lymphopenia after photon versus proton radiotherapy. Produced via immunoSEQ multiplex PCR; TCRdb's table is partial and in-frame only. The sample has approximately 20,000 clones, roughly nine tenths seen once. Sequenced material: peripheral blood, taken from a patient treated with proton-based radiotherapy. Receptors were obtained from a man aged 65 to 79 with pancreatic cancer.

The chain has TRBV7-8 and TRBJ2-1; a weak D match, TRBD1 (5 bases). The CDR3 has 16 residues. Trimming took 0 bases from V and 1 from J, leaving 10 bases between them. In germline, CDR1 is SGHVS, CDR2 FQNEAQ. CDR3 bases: TGTGCCAGCAGCTTAGCGTCCAGGGCGTCCTACAATGAGCAGTTCTTC. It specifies CASSLASRASYNEQFF.

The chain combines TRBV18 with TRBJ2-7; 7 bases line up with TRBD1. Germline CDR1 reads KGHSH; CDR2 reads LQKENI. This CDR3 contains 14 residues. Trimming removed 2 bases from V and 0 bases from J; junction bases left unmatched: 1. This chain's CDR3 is CASSPDRVSYEQYF. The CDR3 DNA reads TGTGCCAGCTCACCAGACAGGGTCTCCTACGAGCAGTACTTC.

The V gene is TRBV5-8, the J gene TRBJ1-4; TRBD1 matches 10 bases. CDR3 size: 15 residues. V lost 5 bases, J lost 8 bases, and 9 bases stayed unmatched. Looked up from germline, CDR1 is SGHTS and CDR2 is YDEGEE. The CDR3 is CASSSRTGGREKLFF. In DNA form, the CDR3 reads TGTGCCAGCAGTTCCCGGACAGGGGGAAGGGAAAAACTGTTTTTT. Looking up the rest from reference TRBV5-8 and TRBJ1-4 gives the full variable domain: EAGVTQSPTHLIKTRGQQATLRCSPISGHTSVYWYQQALGLGLQFLLWYDEGEERNRGNFPPRFSGRQFPNYSSELNVNALELEDSALYLCASSSRTGGREKLFFGSGTQLSVL.

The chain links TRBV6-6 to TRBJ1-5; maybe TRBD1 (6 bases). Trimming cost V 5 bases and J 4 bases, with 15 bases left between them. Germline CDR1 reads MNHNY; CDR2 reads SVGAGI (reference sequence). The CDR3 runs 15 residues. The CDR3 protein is CASSPVDRTNQPQHF. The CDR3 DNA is TGTGCCAGCAGTCCCGTAGACAGGACGAATCAGCCCCAGCATTTT.

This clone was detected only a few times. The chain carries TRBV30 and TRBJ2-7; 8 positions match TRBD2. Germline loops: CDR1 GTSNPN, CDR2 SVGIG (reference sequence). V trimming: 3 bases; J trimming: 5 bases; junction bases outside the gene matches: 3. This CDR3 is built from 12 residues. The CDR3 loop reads CAWRRGVNEQYF. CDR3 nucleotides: TGTGCCTGGAGGCGGGGGGTGAACGAGCAGTACTTC.

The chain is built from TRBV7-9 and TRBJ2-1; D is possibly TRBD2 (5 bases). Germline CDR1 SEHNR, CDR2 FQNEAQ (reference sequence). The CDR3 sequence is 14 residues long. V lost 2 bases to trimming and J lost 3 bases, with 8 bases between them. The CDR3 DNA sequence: TGTGCCAGCAGCTTAAGCGGAGACTACAATGAGCAGTTCTTC. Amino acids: CASSLSGDYNEQFF.

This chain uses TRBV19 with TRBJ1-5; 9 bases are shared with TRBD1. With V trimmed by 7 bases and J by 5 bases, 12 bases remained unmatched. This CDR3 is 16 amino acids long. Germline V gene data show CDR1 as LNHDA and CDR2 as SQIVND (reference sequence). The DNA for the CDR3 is TGTGCCAGTACTCGACACCGGGACAGGGCATATCAGCCCCAGCATTTT. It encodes CASTRHRDRAYQPQHF.

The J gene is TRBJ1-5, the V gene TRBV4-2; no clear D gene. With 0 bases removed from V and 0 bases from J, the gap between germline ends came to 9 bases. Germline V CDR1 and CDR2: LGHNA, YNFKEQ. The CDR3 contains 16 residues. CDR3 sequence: CASSQDLVRSNQPQHF. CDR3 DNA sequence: TGTGCCAGCAGCCAAGATCTGGTTCGTAGCAATCAGCCCCAGCATTTT.

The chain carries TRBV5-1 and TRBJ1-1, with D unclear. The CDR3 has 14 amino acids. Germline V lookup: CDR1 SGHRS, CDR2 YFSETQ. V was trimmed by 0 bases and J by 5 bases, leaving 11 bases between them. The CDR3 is CASSLVMAVTEAFF. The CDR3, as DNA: TGCGCCAGCAGCTTGGTGATGGCGGTGACTGAAGCTTTCTTT.

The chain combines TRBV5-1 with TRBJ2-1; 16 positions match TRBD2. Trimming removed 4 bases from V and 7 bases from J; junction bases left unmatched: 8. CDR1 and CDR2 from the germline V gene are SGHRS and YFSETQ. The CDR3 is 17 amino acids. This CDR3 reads CASSPGTSGGAGNEQFF. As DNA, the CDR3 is TGCGCCAGCAGCCCCGGGACTAGCGGGGGGGCAGGGAATGAGCAGTTCTTC.

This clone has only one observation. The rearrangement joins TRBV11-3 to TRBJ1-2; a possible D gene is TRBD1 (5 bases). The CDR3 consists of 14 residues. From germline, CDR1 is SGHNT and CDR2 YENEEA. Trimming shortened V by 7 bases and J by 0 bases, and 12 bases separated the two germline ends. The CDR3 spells CASTNRRSNYGYTF. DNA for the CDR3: TGTGCCAGCACCAACAGGCGCTCTAACTATGGCTACACCTTC.

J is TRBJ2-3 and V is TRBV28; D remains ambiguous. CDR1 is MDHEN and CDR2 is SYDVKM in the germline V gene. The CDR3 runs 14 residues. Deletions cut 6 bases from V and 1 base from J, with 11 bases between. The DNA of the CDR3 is TGTGCCAGCAGGGATAGGACGGGCACAGATACGCAGTATTTT. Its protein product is CASRDRTGTDTQYF.